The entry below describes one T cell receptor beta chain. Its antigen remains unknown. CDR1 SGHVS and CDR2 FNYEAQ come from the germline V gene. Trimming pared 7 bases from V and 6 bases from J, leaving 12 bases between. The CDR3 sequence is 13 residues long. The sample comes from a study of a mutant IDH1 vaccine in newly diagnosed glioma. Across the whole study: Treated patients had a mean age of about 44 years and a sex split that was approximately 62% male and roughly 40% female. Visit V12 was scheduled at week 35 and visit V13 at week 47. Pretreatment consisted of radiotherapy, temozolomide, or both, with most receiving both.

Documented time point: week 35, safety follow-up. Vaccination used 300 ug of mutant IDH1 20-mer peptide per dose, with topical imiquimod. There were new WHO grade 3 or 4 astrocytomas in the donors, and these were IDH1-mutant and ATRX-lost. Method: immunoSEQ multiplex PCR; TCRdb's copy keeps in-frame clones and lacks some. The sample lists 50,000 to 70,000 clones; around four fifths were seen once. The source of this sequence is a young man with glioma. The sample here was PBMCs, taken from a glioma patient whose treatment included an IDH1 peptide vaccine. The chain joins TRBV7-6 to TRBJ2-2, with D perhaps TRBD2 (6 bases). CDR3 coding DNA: TGTGCCAGCACCATAGGAGGGTCCGGGGAGCTGTTTTTT. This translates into CASTIGGSGELFF. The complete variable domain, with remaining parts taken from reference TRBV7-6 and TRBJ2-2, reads GAGVSQSPRYKVTKRGQDVALRCDPISGHVSLYWYRQALGQGPEFLTYFNYEAQQDKSGLPNDRFSAERPEGSISTLTIQRTEQRDSAMYRCASTIGGSGELFFGEGSRLTVL.